This T cell receptor beta chain was sequenced in a study of beta chain features in type 1 diabetes. Across the study: Patients and healthy donors were similar in age, gender and cell yields.

It was via CD45RO/CCR7/CD25/CD127/CD95/CD27 that CD4+ naive, central memory, regulatory and stem cell-like memory cells were sorted. With V trimmed by 0 bases and J by 6 bases, 3 bases remained unmatched. CDR1 and CDR2 from the germline V gene are SGHTA and FQGNSA. The CDR3 covers 14 residues. Concerning this clone: What it recognizes is unknown.

As every portion of the isolated RNA was reverse transcribed, the sequencing read expressed TCRB transcripts. Assay used: immunoSEQ multiplex PCR; TCRdb lists only in-frame clones, some missing. The table lists roughly 340,000 clones, approximately 12% of them singletons. Study-wide results and caveats: Highly expressing activated T cells could be over-counted with a cDNA template. All four CD4+ subsets of Type 1 diabetes patients contained TCRB CDR3s that were moderately but significantly shorter. Patients' naive, central memory and Treg TCRB repertoires seemed closer to one another than those of healthy donors.

The clonotype comes from a woman aged 18 to 35 with type 1 diabetes. This sequence joins TRBV7-2 and TRBJ1-1, with TRBD1 matching over 8 bases. The sequenced sample was naive CD4+ T cells from blood. The CDR3 coding sequence is TGTGCCAGCAGCTTAGCCCCAGGGGGCCCTGAAGCTTTCTTT. It codes for CASSLAPGGPEAFF.